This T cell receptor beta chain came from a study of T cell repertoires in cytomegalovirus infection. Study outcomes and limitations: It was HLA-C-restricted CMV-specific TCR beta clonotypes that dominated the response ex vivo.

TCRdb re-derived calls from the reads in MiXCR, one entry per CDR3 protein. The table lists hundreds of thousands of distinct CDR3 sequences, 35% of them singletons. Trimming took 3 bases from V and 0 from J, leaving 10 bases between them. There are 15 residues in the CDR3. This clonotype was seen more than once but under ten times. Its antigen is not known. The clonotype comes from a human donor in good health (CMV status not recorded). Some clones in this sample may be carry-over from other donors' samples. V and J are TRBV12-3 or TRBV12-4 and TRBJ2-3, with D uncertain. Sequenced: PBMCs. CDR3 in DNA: TGTGCCAGCAGTTTTGGTCTGACTAGCACAGATACGCAGTATTTT. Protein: CASSFGLTSTDTQYF.